The clone carrying this T cell receptor beta chain was observed at least ten times. Its specificity is not known. This sample was taken from a study of T cells after yellow fever vaccination. Study-wide context: SMART-Seq v4 Ultra Low Input served to prepare low-cell-number fractions. The study, taken as a whole, reports: A limited proportion of clonotypes was detected within both the CD4 and CD8 compartments. Contaminants from the bulk population, in the form of abundant clonotypes, could be found in FACS-sorted repertoires. Post-booster samples contained most primary-vaccination clones (around 95% CD4, 88% CD8).

V shed 0 bases, J shed 9 bases, and the junction held 4 bases outside the gene matches. Germline assignment: CDR1 DFQATT and CDR2 SNEGSKA (reference sequence). This CDR3 contains 15 residues. MiXCR was run by TCRdb on the 5' RACE reads, yielding one entry per CDR3 protein. The table includes 320,000 or so distinct CDR3 sequences, around 8.1% detected once. The chain has TRBV20-1 and TRBJ2-1; the match to TRBD2 covers 14 bases. This material consisted of PBMCs, taken roughly 47 days after the first yellow fever vaccination. This clonotype was obtained from a man between 18 and 35 years old who received the YFV17D yellow fever vaccine. The CDR3 DNA sequence: TGCAGTGCTAGAGACGGGACTAGCGGGGGCACTGAGCAGTTCTTC. Translated: CSARDGTSGGTEQFF.